A single T cell receptor (beta chain) is shown here with its context. Antigen specificity is unknown. It is likely a read error, because the conserved phenylalanine at the end of the CDR3 is missing. The data were obtained in a study of prognosis after radiotherapy for stage I lung cancer. Background on the study: Enrollment began in early 2018 and ended in 2019; the enrolled patients had stage I non-small cell lung cancer. As radiotherapy, SBRT was administered in 3 to 5 fractions with a biologically effective dose of at least 100 Gy. Progression was not significant in about 16 patients, whereas a few developed distant metastases (median about 7 months) after radiotherapy. Whole-study findings and limits: After stereotactic body radiation therapy, patients with later distant metastases showed lower Shannon entropy.

Germline V gene data show CDR1 as MNHNS and CDR2 as SASEGT. This CDR3 has 13 residues. By two-round multiplex PCR, the TCR beta CDR3 was amplified from genomic DNA. Initially, in first-round PCR, primers specific to each TRBV and TRBJ gene were used. TCRdb recomputed calls from the multiplex PCR reads with MiXCR, one row per CDR3 protein. The sample shows 25,000 to 35,000 distinct CDR3 sequences, about half of them seen only once. V gene TRBV6-1 combines with J gene TRBJ2-7; D possibly corresponds to TRBD1 (5 bases). The material was PBMCs, obtained before or after stereotactic body radiation therapy (not recorded which). The receptor comes from a donor at least 50 years old with non-small cell lung cancer. The CDR3 sequence: CDSSKIQASEQYL. CDR3 bases: TGTGACAGCAGTAAGATACAGGCCAGCGAGCAGTACCTC.